Listed here are 21 T cell receptor beta chains from one sample, sequenced in a study of blood T cell repertoires in COVID-19. The repertoire was sequenced with immunoSEQ multiplex PCR; TCRdb's copy has only in-frame clones and lacks some. The sample yields over 250,000 clones, around 79% seen once. The source material was peripheral blood. Source of these receptors: a woman aged 80 or over with acute or convalescent COVID-19.

This sequence joins TRBV5-1 and TRBJ2-4; a possible D gene is TRBD1 (5 bases). CDR1 is SGHRS, CDR2 YFSETQ, per germline. This CDR3 has 14 amino acids. V lost 4 bases to trimming and J lost 2 bases, with 10 bases between them. The CDR3 loop reads CASSPTVTKNIQYF. The CDR3 DNA reads as TGCGCCAGCAGCCCGACAGTAACCAAAAACATTCAGTACTTC. Filled out from reference TRBV5-1 and TRBJ2-4, the complete variable domain reads KAGVTQTPRYLIKTRGQQVTLSCSPISGHRSVSWYQQTPGQGLQFLFEYFSETQRNKGNFPGRFSGRQFSNSRSEMNVSTLELGDSALYLCASSPTVTKNIQYFGAGTRLSVL.

The table lists this clone with a few counts. CDR3: CASSLRGAETQYF. CDR3 in DNA: TGTGCCAGCAGCCTCCGGGGAGCGGAGACCCAGTACTTC. The chain links TRBV5-6 to TRBJ2-5; possible D gene TRBD2, 5 bases. Germline V gene sequence: CDR1 SGHDT, CDR2 YYEEEE. V was shortened by 4 bases and J by 5 bases, with 12 bases between the two germline ends. This CDR3 region has 13 residues. Drawing the rest from reference TRBV5-6 and TRBJ2-5, the complete variable domain is DAGVTQSPTHLIKTRGQQVTLRCSPKSGHDTVSWYQQALGQGPQFIFQYYEEEERQRGNFPDRFSGHQFPNYSSELNVNALLLGDSALYLCASSLRGAETQYFGPGTRLLVL.

The V and J genes are TRBV2 and TRBJ2-1; 9 nucleotides match TRBD2. Germline values: CDR1 SNHLY, CDR2 FYNNEI. V lost 4 bases and J lost 10; bases outside the gene matches: 2. The CDR3 is made up of 12 amino acids. The CDR3 region is CASSGTSAEQFF. Here the CDR3 DNA reads TGTGCCAGCAGTGGGACTAGCGCCGAGCAGTTCTTC.

The V call is TRBV15, the J call TRBJ2-1; D is possibly TRBD1 (5 bases). CDR3 size: 17 residues. CDR1 is LNHNV, CDR2 YYDKDF, per germline (reference sequence). V gave up 1 base and J gave up 2 bases, with 15 bases separating them. The CDR3 region is CATSRVDRFGPYNEQFF. The CDR3 bases are TGTGCCACCAGCAGAGTCGACAGATTTGGTCCCTACAATGAGCAGTTCTTC. The full variable domain, rest sourced from reference TRBV15 and TRBJ2-1, is DAMVIQNPRYQVTQFGKPVTLSCSQTLNHNVMYWYQQKSSQAPKLLFHYYDKDFNNEADTPDNFQSRRPNTSFCFLDIRSPGLGDTAMYLCATSRVDRFGPYNEQFFGPGTRLTVL.

This chain links TRBV6-6 with TRBJ1-5, with D perhaps matching TRBD1 (5 bases). This CDR3 region has 16 residues. In germline, CDR1 is MNHNY, CDR2 SVGAGI (reference sequence). V shed 2 bases and J shed 3 bases, with 14 bases lying between them. The CDR3 region is CASSYKGRDFNQPQHF. In DNA, the CDR3 is TGTGCCAGCAGTTACAAGGGCAGGGACTTCAATCAGCCCCAGCATTTT.

The chain recombines TRBV6-5 with TRBJ2-3, with no clear D. There are 13 residues in the CDR3. From germline, CDR1 is MNHEY and CDR2 SVGAGI. V shed 8 bases and J shed 1 base, with 10 bases lying between them. The DNA of the CDR3 is TGTGCCAGCCTGAGTGCCGGCACAGATACGCAGTATTTT. Translated: CASLSAGTDTQYF.

The V call is TRBV5-1, the J call TRBJ1-3; no clear D. V was clipped by 2 bases and J by 8 bases, with 20 bases between them. The germline V gene has CDR1 SGHRS and CDR2 YFSETQ. The CDR3 runs 16 residues. The chain's CDR3 is CASSFAGQSLWDTIYF. The CDR3 DNA reads as TGCGCCAGCAGCTTCGCAGGCCAATCCTTGTGGGACACCATATATTTT. Complete variable domain (other parts from reference TRBV5-1 and TRBJ1-3): KAGVTQTPRYLIKTRGQQVTLSCSPISGHRSVSWYQQTPGQGLQFLFEYFSETQRNKGNFPGRFSGRQFSNSRSEMNVSTLELGDSALYLCASSFAGQSLWDTIYFGEGSWLTVV.

The gene calls are TRBV18 and TRBJ2-6; TRBD1 might be the D (5 bases). This CDR3 has 19 amino acids. The V gene lost 1 base and the J gene lost 3 bases, with 19 bases spanning the gap. Germline CDR1 reads KGHSH; CDR2 reads LQKENI. The CDR3 DNA reads as TGTGCCAGCTCACCACGGATAGGGCAGGGCGCTGGTGGGGCCAACGTCCTGACTTTC. It specifies CASSPRIGQGAGGANVLTF.

The chain is built from TRBV6-2 or TRBV6-3 and TRBJ2-2; D unclear. CDR1 is MNHEY and CDR2 is SVGEGT in the germline V gene. The CDR3 runs to 12 residues. The V and J ends lost 6 bases and 2 bases respectively, with 4 bases between them. The CDR3 nucleotides read TGTGCCAGCAGCTTAAACACCGGGGAGCTGTTTTTT. Amino acids: CASSLNTGELFF.

The chain couples TRBV5-1 to TRBJ2-1, with 14 nucleotides matching TRBD2. The junction had 5 bases not matched to a gene; V was cut back by 6 bases and J by 6 bases. The germline V gene has CDR1 SGHRS and CDR2 YFSETQ. The CDR3 is 15 amino acids. The CDR3 loop reads CASIPGTSGSNEQFF. CDR3 nucleotides: TGCGCCAGCATCCCCGGGACTAGCGGGAGCAATGAGCAGTTCTTC.

Only a few counts were recorded for this clone. The chain employs TRBV7-2 and TRBJ1-2, with TRBD1 as a possible D gene (5 bases). V shed 0 bases and J shed 4 bases, with 12 bases lying between them. Germline CDR1 reads SGHTA; CDR2 reads FQGNSA. This CDR3 is built from 15 residues. The CDR3: CASSLAQGGSYGYTF. CDR3 coding DNA: TGTGCCAGCAGCTTAGCGCAGGGAGGATCCTATGGCTACACCTTC.

V usage is TRBV27 and J usage is TRBJ1-6; no clear D. V was cut by 3 bases and J by 7 bases, with 4 bases left in between. CDR3 size: 12 residues. The germline V gene has CDR1 MNHEY and CDR2 SMNVEV (reference sequence). DNA for the CDR3: TGTGCCAGCAGTTTCGGGAATTCACCCCTCCACTTT. Protein: CASSFGNSPLHF.

This chain connects TRBV2 to TRBJ2-1; TRBD2 agrees at 11 bases. The trim removed 5 bases at V and 7 bases at J, leaving 13 bases unmatched. This CDR3 comprises 17 residues. Germline V CDR1 and CDR2: SNHLY, FYNNEI. CDR3 amino acids: CASSTLAGGPEGNEQFF. CDR3 bases: TGTGCCAGCAGTACCTTAGCGGGAGGGCCCGAGGGGAATGAGCAGTTCTTC. The variable domain in full, completed from reference TRBV2 and TRBJ2-1, reads EPEVTQTPSHQVTQMGQEVILRCVPISNHLYFYWYRQILGQKVEFLVSFYNNEISEKSEIFDDQFSVERPDGSNFTLKIRSTKLEDSAMYFCASSTLAGGPEGNEQFFGPGTRLTVL.

J is TRBJ1-5 and V is TRBV3-1 (or the pseudogene TRBV3-2); a weak D match, TRBD1 (5 bases). Germline V gene data show CDR1 as LGHDT and CDR2 as YNNKEL (reference sequence). CDR3 length: 18 amino acids. Trimming removed 1 base from V and 2 bases from J, with 18 bases in between. The CDR3 DNA reads as TGTGCCAGCAGCCAAGTTGGCGGGGGGTCCCTCGGCAATCAGCCCCAGCATTTT. Translation gives CASSQVGGGSLGNQPQHF.

A few counts support this clone. The chain recombines TRBV6-2 or TRBV6-3 with TRBJ1-6, with no clear D. Germline CDR1 MNHEY, CDR2 SVGEGT. The CDR3 spans 12 residues. V was trimmed by 0 bases and J by 18 bases, leaving 12 bases between them. CDR3 protein: CASSYSSELPHF. The CDR3 nucleotides are TGTGCCAGCAGTTACTCGAGCGAGCTCCCCCACTTT.

J is TRBJ1-6 and V is TRBV11-2; maybe TRBD1 (5 bases). The CDR3 is made up of 14 amino acids. Between the trimmed V and J ends, which lost 8 bases and 7 bases, there was a span of 15 bases. CDR1 and CDR2 from the germline V gene are SGHAT and FQNNGV. For the CDR3, the DNA is TGTGCCAGCGCACCCGGAGACAGAAATTCACCCCTCCACTTT. Amino acids: CASAPGDRNSPLHF.

This chain uses TRBV7-2 with TRBJ2-7; TRBD2 matches 8 bases. This CDR3 contains 14 residues. Germline V gene data show CDR1 as SGHTA and CDR2 as FQGNSA. Unmatched junction bases numbered 8, after V lost 5 bases and J lost 5 bases. CDR3 in DNA: TGTGCCAGCAGCCTGGGACTAGGGCCGCACGAGCAGTACTTC. It codes for CASSLGLGPHEQYF.

V gene TRBV5-1 combines with J gene TRBJ2-1; the match to TRBD2 covers 10 bases. The CDR3 is 17 amino acids. The germline V gene has CDR1 SGHRS and CDR2 YFSETQ. Losses at the gene ends were 2 bases for V and 1 base for J; bases not matched to a gene: 6. DNA of the CDR3: TGCGCCAGCAGCTTAGCTAGCGGGAGTTCTTCCTACAATGAGCAGTTCTTC. It is translated as CASSLASGSSSYNEQFF.

The J gene is TRBJ2-6, the V gene TRBV5-4; the D gene is possibly TRBD1 (6 bases). Between the trimmed V and J ends, which lost 0 bases and 0 bases, there was a span of 13 bases. CDR1 and CDR2 from the germline V gene are SGHNT and YYREEE (reference sequence). This CDR3 spans 18 amino acids. The CDR3 reads CASSLGGTLHSGANVLTF. The CDR3 DNA follows: TGTGCCAGCAGCTTGGGGGGGACATTGCACTCTGGGGCCAACGTCCTGACTTTC.

V gene TRBV4-1 combines with J gene TRBJ2-5; 11 positions match TRBD2. CDR3 size: 19 residues. Germline values: CDR1 MGHRA, CDR2 YSYEKL. With V trimmed by 2 bases and J by 4 bases, 15 bases remained unmatched. The CDR3 protein is CASSQFGGGLAGGAETQYF. CDR3 DNA: TGCGCCAGCAGCCAATTCGGGGGGGGTCTAGCGGGAGGAGCAGAGACCCAGTACTTC.

This clone was picked up a small number of times. V usage is TRBV7-2 and J usage is TRBJ1-5; 9 nucleotides line up with TRBD1. Germline values: CDR1 SGHTA, CDR2 FQGNSA. The CDR3 contains 17 residues. J was trimmed by 3 bases and V by 1 base; bases with no gene match: 7. The CDR3 here is CASSLGGTGRVNQPQHF. DNA for the CDR3: TGTGCCAGCAGCTTAGGGGGGACAGGGAGGGTCAATCAGCCCCAGCATTTT.